These 18 T cell receptor beta chains originate from one sample sequenced in a study of T cells in narcolepsy. Clones were sequenced by immunoSEQ multiplex PCR, and TCRdb holds only the in-frame ones, with some missing. This sample yields 30,000 to 35,000 clones, of which over 80% are seen a single time; 1% to 1.2% belongs to the top ten. The sequencing sample was made of memory (CD45RA-) CD4+ T cells from blood. These receptors originate from a human donor in good health.

The chain is built from TRBV6-5 and TRBJ2-1; D gene unclear. Trimming removed 2 bases from V and 8 bases from J, with 10 bases in between. The CDR3 is 13 residues long. Germline-derived CDR1 and CDR2 are MNHEY and SVGAGI. The CDR3 here is CASSYPSPYEQFF. The CDR3 coding sequence is TGTGCCAGCAGTTACCCTTCCCCGTATGAGCAGTTCTTC.

The CDR3: CASSVAGNQRGSEQFF. The DNA for the CDR3 is TGTGCCAGCAGCGTAGCAGGAAATCAGAGAGGCAGTGAGCAGTTCTTC. The J gene is TRBJ2-1, the V gene TRBV9; D not resolved. CDR3 length equals 16 residues. The ends were cut back, 0 bases at V and 9 bases at J, with 19 bases in the middle. Germline CDR1 reads SGDLS; CDR2 reads YYNGEE.

The chain has TRBV7-2 and TRBJ1-3; 11 bases align to TRBD1. J lost 0 bases, V lost 5 bases, and 12 bases had no gene match. This CDR3 has 19 amino acids. Germline V gene lookup returns CDR1 SGHTA and CDR2 FQGNSA. The CDR3 nucleotides read TGTGCCAGCAGCCCGGGGACAGGGGGTACTCTGAGCTCTGGAAACACCATATATTTT. It yields the protein CASSPGTGGTLSSGNTIYF.

This sequence joins TRBV10-3 and TRBJ2-5; 11 bases line up with TRBD2. Germline CDR1 and CDR2: ENHRY and SYGVKD. The CDR3 runs to 15 residues. The J segment lost 5 bases and the V segment lost 4 bases, leaving 6 bases of the junction unmatched. This CDR3 is CAISASGGNLETQYF. The DNA for the CDR3 is TGTGCCATCAGTGCTAGCGGGGGGAATCTCGAGACCCAGTACTTC.

The chain couples TRBV18 to TRBJ1-4, with unresolved D. V was clipped by 2 bases and J by 11 bases, with 9 bases between them. There are 12 residues in the CDR3. From germline, CDR1 is KGHSH and CDR2 LQKENI. The DNA for the CDR3 is TGTGCCAGCTCACCAGAAATGGGGAAACTGTTTTTT. Amino acids: CASSPEMGKLFF.

The CDR3 nucleotides read TGTGCCAGCAGTGTGTGGACAGGGCGTAATTCACCCCTCCACTTT. Its protein product is CASSVWTGRNSPLHF. J is TRBJ1-6 and V is TRBV2; 8 bases line up with TRBD1. Germline trimming cut 4 bases from V and 6 bases from J; bases unmatched to any gene: 5. Germline V gene data show CDR1 as SNHLY and CDR2 as FYNNEI. The CDR3 is made up of 15 amino acids.

The chain recombines TRBV7-6 with TRBJ1-1; no clear D. This CDR3 has 14 residues. V was clipped by 5 bases and J by 4 bases, with 14 bases between them. CDR1 is SGHVS and CDR2 is FNYEAQ in the germline V gene. CDR3 in amino acids: CASSRTREGTEAFF. In DNA form, the CDR3 reads TGTGCCAGCAGCCGGACCCGCGAGGGCACTGAAGCTTTCTTT.

The chain combines TRBV7-2 with TRBJ2-7, with D uncertain. This CDR3 spans 12 amino acids. Germline assignment: CDR1 SGHTA and CDR2 FQGNSA. The V gene lost 5 bases and the J gene lost 5 bases, with 10 bases spanning the gap. The CDR3 bases are TGTGCCAGCAGCCCCCAGGCGCACGAGCAGTACTTC. This codes for CASSPQAHEQYF.

This clone was found a few times. The chain recombines TRBV4-1 with TRBJ2-3; possibly TRBD1 for D (5 bases). Per the germline V gene, CDR1 is MGHRA and CDR2 is YSYEKL. Trimming took 0 bases from V and 1 from J, leaving 14 bases between them. The CDR3 contains 17 residues. The CDR3 sequence: CASSQDGAGSGTDTQYF. CDR3 sequence (DNA): TGCGCCAGCAGCCAAGATGGGGCAGGGTCGGGCACAGATACGCAGTATTTT.

This clone has a single count. The chain joins TRBV27 to TRBJ1-2; no reliable D call. Germline CDR1 and CDR2: MNHEY and SMNVEV (reference sequence). The CDR3 is made up of 14 amino acids. V was pared by 3 bases and J by 4 bases, with 12 bases between. The CDR3 here is CASSFTPTPYGYTF. CDR3 coding DNA: TGTGCCAGCAGTTTCACACCTACCCCCTATGGCTACACCTTC.

The chain carries TRBV30 and TRBJ2-7; TRBD2 is a possible D gene (6 bases). The CDR3 spans 15 residues. Germline V lookup: CDR1 GTSNPN, CDR2 SVGIG (reference sequence). V gave up 2 bases and J gave up 3 bases, with 17 bases separating them. CDR3 protein: CAWSISGTPRYEQYF. Here the CDR3 DNA reads TGTGCCTGGAGTATATCCGGGACTCCCCGCTACGAGCAGTACTTC.

The CDR3 region has the DNA TGTGCCAGCAGCTTACAGCGGGATCGACCCTACGAGCAGTACTTC. Amino acid sequence: CASSLQRDRPYEQYF. J is TRBJ2-7 and V is TRBV7-3; the match to TRBD2 covers 7 bases. Germline assignment: CDR1 SGHTA and CDR2 FQGTGA. With V trimmed by 2 bases and J by 2 bases, 6 bases remained unmatched. This CDR3 has 15 amino acids. Complete variable domain (other parts from reference TRBV7-3 and TRBJ2-7): GAGVSQTPSNKVTEKGKYVELRCDPISGHTALYWYRQSLGQGPEFLIYFQGTGAADDSGLPNDRFFAVRPEGSVSTLKIQRTERGDSAVYLCASSLQRDRPYEQYFGPGTRLTVT.

V gene TRBV7-2 combines with J gene TRBJ1-3, with TRBD1 matching 9 bases. Germline V gene data show CDR1 as SGHTA and CDR2 as FQGNSA. The CDR3 spans 17 residues. J was trimmed by 1 base and V by 4 bases; bases with no gene match: 8. CDR3 bases: TGTGCCAGCAGCTCGGGACAGGGCCAGTTTTCTGGAAACACCATATATTTT. It is translated as CASSSGQGQFSGNTIYF.

The chain carries TRBV5-8 and TRBJ1-1, with TRBD1 identical over 7 bases. J gave up 4 bases and V 4 bases, and 7 bases lay outside the gene matches. This CDR3 region has 14 residues. Germline V gene lookup returns CDR1 SGHTS and CDR2 YDEGEE. CDR3 residues: CASSPGQASTEAFF. DNA of the CDR3: TGTGCCAGCAGCCCCGGACAGGCGAGCACTGAAGCTTTCTTT.

This chain links TRBV9 with TRBJ2-5, with 9 bases aligning to TRBD2. This CDR3 has 15 residues. With V trimmed by 3 bases and J by 5 bases, 8 bases remained unmatched. Looked up from germline, CDR1 is SGDLS and CDR2 is YYNGEE. As DNA, the CDR3 is TGTGCCAGCAGCGCCCCAGCGGGAGGCGGGGAGACCCAGTACTTC. Translation: CASSAPAGGGETQYF.

J is TRBJ1-1 and V is TRBV10-1; D perhaps matches TRBD1 (6 bases). V gave up 7 bases and J gave up 1 base, with 13 bases separating them. Per the germline V gene, CDR1 is WNHNN and CDR2 is SYGVQD (reference sequence). The CDR3 has 14 residues. The CDR3 loop reads CASKPAGENTEAFF. CDR3 nucleotide sequence: TGCGCCAGCAAACCGGCAGGGGAGAACACTGAAGCTTTCTTT.

The chain uses TRBV11-3 and TRBJ1-1; D is unclear. CDR1 and CDR2 from the germline V gene are SGHNT and YENEEA. The CDR3 loop spans 17 amino acids. V lost 0 bases and J 1 base, leaving 15 bases between the germline ends. The CDR3 nucleotides read TGTGCCAGCAGCTTAGATCGAGGGCGACTTAGGAACACTGAAGCTTTCTTT. Its protein is CASSLDRGRLRNTEAFF.

This chain uses TRBV5-4 with TRBJ2-5; D is ambiguous. The end of the DNA aligns better with TRBJ2-7, so the J call may be wrong. In germline, CDR1 is SGHNT, CDR2 YYREEE (reference sequence). This CDR3 has 15 amino acids. CDR3 region: CASSRTYQSSYEQYF. The CDR3 region has the DNA TGTGCCAGCAGCCGGACCTACCAAAGCTCCTACGAGCAGTACTTC.